The sequence of this T cell receptor beta chain was determined in a study of blood T cell repertoires in COVID-19. Study overall: Specimens from acute and convalescent COVID-19 originated in the United States, Italy and Spain.

Germline V gene sequence: CDR1 MDHEN, CDR2 SYDVKM. CDR3 length equals 11 residues. Source study methods: Amplification with reference gene primers provided the estimates of nucleated cell counts. Assay: immunoSEQ multiplex PCR; the TCRdb copy retains only in-frame clones and omits some. The V and J calls and clone size come from that table; D and trimming were worked out from the DNA. The repertoire holds about 180,000 clones, 65% to 90% seen once, with roughly 1.4% in the top ten. Sequencing used peripheral blood. V usage is TRBV28 and J usage is TRBJ1-2; TRBD1 aligns across 7 bases. The origin of this receptor is a human donor in a cohort sampled during active COVID-19. CDR3 sequence: CGYGTEYGYTF. The CDR3 nucleotides are TGTGGCTACGGGACAGAGTATGGCTACACCTTC.